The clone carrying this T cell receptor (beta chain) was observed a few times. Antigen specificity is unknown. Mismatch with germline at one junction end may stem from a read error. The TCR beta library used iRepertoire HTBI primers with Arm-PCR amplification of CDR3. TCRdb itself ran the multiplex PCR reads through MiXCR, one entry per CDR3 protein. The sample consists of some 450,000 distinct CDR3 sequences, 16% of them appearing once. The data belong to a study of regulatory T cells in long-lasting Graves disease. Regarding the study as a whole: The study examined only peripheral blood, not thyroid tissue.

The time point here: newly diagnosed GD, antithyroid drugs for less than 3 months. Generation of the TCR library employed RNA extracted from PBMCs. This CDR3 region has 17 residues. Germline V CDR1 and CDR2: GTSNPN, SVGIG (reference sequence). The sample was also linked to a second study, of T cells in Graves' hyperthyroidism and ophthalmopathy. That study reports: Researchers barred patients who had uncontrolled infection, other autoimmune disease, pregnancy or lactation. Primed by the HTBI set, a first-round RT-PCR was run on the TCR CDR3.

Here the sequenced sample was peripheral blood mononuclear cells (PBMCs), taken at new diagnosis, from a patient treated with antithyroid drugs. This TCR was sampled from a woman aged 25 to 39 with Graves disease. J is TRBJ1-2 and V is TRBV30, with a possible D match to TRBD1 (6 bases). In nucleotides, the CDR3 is TGTGCCTGGAGTGTAAGGGAGTTCCGGGGGCGAGACTATGGCTACATCTTC. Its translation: CAWSVREFRGRDYGYIF.